Listed below are T cell receptor beta chains from one sample, sequenced in a study of beta chain features in type 1 diabetes. Method: immunoSEQ multiplex PCR; TCRdb's copy keeps in-frame clones and lacks some. This sample has under 450,000 clones, with approximately 15% found just once. Sequences were obtained from naive CD4+ T cells from blood. These receptor sequences come from a man aged 30 to 39 in good health. Both conserved end residues are part of each CDR3. D genes are given only for firm matches. Size is stated for part of the rows, as once, few or many counts, or as a class when the clone is expanded.

>TRBV4-1|-|few|TRBJ2-5
CASSPPLGTQYF
TGCGCCAGCAGCCCCCCACTCGGGACCCAGTACTTC
>TRBV9|-|-|TRBJ2-3
CASSGGDTQYF
TGTGCCAGCAGCGGAGGAGATACGCAGTATTTT
>TRBV27|-|few|TRBJ1-1
CASRRTPGRGGNTEAFF
TGTGCCAGCAGACGTACCCCGGGACGGGGAGGGAACACTGAAGCTTTCTTT
>TRBV5-1|TRBD2|-|TRBJ2-1
CASSSLAGAPNEQFF
TGCGCCAGCAGCTCATTAGCGGGGGCTCCAAATGAGCAGTTCTTC
>TRBV7-9|-|-|TRBJ2-5
CASSLGMVVGETQYF
TGTGCCAGCAGCTTAGGGATGGTGGTGGGAGAGACCCAGTACTTC
>TRBV4-3|TRBD1|-|TRBJ2-7
CASSQDPWTGAYEQYF
TGCGCCAGCAGCCAAGATCCCTGGACAGGGGCCTACGAGCAGTACTTC
>TRBV19|-|few|TRBJ2-3
CASKGSTGDTQYF
TGTGCCAGTAAAGGTTCTACGGGGGACACGCAGTATTTT
>TRBV30|-|-|TRBJ1-2
CAWGRGGDYGYTF
TGTGCCTGGGGCCGCGGGGGTGACTATGGCTACACCTTC
>TRBV5-4|-|few|TRBJ2-3
CASSFRGATDTQYF
TGTGCCAGCAGCTTCCGGGGCGCGACAGATACGCAGTATTTT
>TRBV7-2|TRBD1|-|TRBJ2-5
CASSRDREGTQYF
TGTGCCAGCAGCCGGGACAGGGAGGGGACCCAGTACTTC
>TRBV9|TRBD2|-|TRBJ2-3
CASSSGRGRPPTDTQYF
TGTGCCAGCAGTAGCGGGAGAGGTCGCCCGCCCACAGATACGCAGTATTTT
>TRBV7-8|-|-|TRBJ2-2
CASSLLWELFF
TGTGCCAGCAGCTTACTCTGGGAGCTGTTTTTT
>TRBV15|-|few|TRBJ2-7
CATSVGQSYEQYF
TGTGCCACTTCTGTCGGACAGTCCTACGAGCAGTACTTC
>TRBV5-1|-|-|TRBJ2-6
CASSLDPSGANVLTF
TGCGCCAGCAGCTTGGACCCCTCTGGGGCCAACGTCCTGACTTTC
>TRBV30|TRBD1|few|TRBJ1-4
CACSGQGAGKLFF
TGTGCCTGTTCCGGACAGGGGGCTGGGAAACTGTTTTTT
>TRBV9|TRBD2|few|TRBJ2-5
CASSVGPGGLAHQETQYF
TGTGCCAGCAGCGTAGGCCCTGGAGGACTAGCCCACCAAGAGACCCAGTACTTC
>TRBV28|-|few|TRBJ2-5
CASGTIQETQYF
TGTGCCAGCGGGACAATCCAAGAGACCCAGTACTTC
>TRBV9|-|few|TRBJ1-1
CASSLPPQGRNTEAFF
TGTGCCAGCAGCCTCCCCCCCCAGGGGCGGAACACTGAAGCTTTCTTT
>TRBV2|-|-|TRBJ1-1
CASSEVNTEAFF
TGTGCCAGCAGTGAGGTGAACACTGAAGCTTTCTTT
>TRBV10-3|TRBD2|few|TRBJ2-4
CAISESDMGGNIQYF
TGTGCCATCAGTGAGTCGGATATGGGAGGGAACATTCAGTACTTC
>TRBV14|-|few|TRBJ2-1
CASSQNTGSSYNEQFF
TGTGCCAGCAGCCAGAATACAGGGAGCTCCTACAATGAGCAGTTCTTC
>TRBV7-9|-|few|TRBJ1-4
CASRSRGTNEKLFF
TGTGCCAGCAGGTCTCGGGGAACTAATGAAAAACTGTTTTTT
>TRBV5-1|TRBD1|few|TRBJ2-1
CASRSGQGYNEQFF
TGCGCCAGCCGCTCGGGACAGGGTTACAATGAGCAGTTCTTC
>TRBV6-6|-|-|TRBJ2-5
CASINKGETQYF
TGTGCCAGCATCAATAAGGGGGAGACCCAGTACTTC
>TRBV9|TRBD2|few|TRBJ2-2
CASSVSLAGNTGELFF
TGTGCCAGCAGCGTTTCACTAGCGGGGAACACCGGGGAGCTGTTTTTT